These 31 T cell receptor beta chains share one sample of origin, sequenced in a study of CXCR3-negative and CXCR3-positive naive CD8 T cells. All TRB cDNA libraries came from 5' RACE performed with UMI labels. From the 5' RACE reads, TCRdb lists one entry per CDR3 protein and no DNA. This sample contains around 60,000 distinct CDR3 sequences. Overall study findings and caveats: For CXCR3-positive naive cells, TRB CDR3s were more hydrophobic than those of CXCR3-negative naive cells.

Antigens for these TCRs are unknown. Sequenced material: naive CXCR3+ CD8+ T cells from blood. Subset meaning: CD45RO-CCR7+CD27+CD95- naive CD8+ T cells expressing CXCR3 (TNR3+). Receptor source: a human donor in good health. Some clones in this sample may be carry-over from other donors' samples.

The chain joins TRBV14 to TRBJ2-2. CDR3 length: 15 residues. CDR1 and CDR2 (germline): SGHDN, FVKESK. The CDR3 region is CASSQVKERFGELFF. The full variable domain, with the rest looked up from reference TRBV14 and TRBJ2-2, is EAGVTQFPSHSVIEKGQTVTLRCDPISGHDNLYWYRRVMGKEIKFLLHFVKESKQDESGMPNNRFLAERTGGTYSTLKVQPAELEDSGVYFCASSQVKERFGELFFGEGSRLTVL.

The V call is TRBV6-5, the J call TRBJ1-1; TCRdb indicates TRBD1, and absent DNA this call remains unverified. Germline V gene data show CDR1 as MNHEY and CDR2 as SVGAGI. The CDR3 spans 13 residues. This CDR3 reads CASSWGQYTEAFF.

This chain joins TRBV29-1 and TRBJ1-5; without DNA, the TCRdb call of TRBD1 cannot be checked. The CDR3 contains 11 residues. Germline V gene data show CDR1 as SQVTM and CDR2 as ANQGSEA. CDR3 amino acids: CSVEGPGPQHF.

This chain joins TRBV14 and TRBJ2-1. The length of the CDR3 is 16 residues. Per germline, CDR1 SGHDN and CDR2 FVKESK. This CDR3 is CASSQVLGLATNEQFF. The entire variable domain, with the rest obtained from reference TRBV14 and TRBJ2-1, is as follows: EAGVTQFPSHSVIEKGQTVTLRCDPISGHDNLYWYRRVMGKEIKFLLHFVKESKQDESGMPNNRFLAERTGGTYSTLKVQPAELEDSGVYFCASSQVLGLATNEQFFGPGTRLTVL.

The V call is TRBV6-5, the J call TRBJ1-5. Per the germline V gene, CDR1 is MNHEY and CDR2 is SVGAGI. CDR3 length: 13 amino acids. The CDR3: CASRPGSNQPQHF.

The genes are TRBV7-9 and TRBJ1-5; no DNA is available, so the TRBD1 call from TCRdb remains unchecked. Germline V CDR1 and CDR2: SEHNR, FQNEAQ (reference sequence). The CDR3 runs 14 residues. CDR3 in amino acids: CASSHGTRDQPQHF.

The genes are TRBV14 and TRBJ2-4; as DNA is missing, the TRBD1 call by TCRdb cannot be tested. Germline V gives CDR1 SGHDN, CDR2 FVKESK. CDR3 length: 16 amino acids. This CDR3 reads CASSHRQGKSKNIQYF.

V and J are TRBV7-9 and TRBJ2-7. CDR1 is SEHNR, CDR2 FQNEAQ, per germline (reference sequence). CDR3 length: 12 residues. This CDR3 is CASSADDYEQYF.

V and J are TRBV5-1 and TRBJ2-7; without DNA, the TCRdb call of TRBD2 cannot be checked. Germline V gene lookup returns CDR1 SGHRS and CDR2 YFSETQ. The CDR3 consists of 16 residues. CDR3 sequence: CASSLDGTSPTYEQYF. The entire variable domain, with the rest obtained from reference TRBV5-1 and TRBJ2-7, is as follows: KAGVTQTPRYLIKTRGQQVTLSCSPISGHRSVSWYQQTPGQGLQFLFEYFSETQRNKGNFPGRFSGRQFSNSRSEMNVSTLELGDSALYLCASSLDGTSPTYEQYFGPGTRLTVT.

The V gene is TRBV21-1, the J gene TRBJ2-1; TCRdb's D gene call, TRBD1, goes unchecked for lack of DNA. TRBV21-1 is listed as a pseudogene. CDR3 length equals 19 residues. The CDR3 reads CANSKPGQHLCEADNEQFF.

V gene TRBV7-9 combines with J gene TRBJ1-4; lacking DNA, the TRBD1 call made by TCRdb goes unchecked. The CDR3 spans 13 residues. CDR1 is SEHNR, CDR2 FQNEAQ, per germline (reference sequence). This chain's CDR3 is CASGTLANEKLFF.

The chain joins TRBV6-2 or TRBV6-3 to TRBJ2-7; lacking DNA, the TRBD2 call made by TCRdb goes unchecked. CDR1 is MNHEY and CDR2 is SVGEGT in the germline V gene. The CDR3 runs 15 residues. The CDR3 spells CASSEAGGPSYEQYF.

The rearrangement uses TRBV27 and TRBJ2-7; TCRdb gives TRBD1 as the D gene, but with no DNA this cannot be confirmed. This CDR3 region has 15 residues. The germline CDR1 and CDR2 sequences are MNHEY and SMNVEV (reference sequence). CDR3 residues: CASSYRPGTDYEQYF.

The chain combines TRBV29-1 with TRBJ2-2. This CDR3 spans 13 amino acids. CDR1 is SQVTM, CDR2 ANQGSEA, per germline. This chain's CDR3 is CSVEGSDSGELFF.

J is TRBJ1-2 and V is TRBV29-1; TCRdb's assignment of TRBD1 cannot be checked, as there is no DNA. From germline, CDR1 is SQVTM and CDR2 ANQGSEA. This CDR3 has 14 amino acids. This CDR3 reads CSVEDLPAYYGYTF.

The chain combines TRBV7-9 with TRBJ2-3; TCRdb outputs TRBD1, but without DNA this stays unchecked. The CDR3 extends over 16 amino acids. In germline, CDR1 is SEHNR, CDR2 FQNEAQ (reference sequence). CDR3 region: CASILDGTGGTDTQYF.

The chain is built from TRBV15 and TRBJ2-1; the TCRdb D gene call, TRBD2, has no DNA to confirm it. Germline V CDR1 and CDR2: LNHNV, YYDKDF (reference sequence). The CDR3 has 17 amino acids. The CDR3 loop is CATSRGLWGGGNNEQFF.

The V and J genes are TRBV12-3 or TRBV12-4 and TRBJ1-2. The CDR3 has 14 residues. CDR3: CASSLAVSYTVYTF.

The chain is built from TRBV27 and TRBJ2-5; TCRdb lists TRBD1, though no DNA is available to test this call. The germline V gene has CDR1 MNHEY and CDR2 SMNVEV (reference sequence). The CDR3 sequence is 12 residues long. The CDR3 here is CASGQAQETQYF.

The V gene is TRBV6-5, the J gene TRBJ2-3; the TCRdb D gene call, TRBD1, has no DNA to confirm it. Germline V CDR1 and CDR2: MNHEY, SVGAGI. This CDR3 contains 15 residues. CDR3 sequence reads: CASSPGQGTADTQYF.

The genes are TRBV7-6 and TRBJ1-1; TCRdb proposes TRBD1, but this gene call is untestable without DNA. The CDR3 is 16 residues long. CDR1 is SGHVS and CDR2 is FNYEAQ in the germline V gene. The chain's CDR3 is CASRAGDALGNTEAFF.

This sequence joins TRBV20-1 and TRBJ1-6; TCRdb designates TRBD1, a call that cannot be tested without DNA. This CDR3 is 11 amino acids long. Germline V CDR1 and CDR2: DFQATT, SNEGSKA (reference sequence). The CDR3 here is CSAPFNGPLHF.

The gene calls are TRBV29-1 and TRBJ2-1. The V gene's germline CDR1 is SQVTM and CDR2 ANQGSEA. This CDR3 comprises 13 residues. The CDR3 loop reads CSVGPPLLNEQFF.

The CDR3 sequence: CASSFRDNYNQPQHF. The rearrangement links TRBV28 to TRBJ1-5; without DNA, the TCRdb call of TRBD1 cannot be checked. CDR3 length equals 15 residues. The germline V gene encodes CDR1 MDHEN and CDR2 SYDVKM.

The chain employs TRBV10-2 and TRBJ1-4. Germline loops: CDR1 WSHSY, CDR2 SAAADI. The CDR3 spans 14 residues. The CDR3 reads CASSDGTRGEKLFF.

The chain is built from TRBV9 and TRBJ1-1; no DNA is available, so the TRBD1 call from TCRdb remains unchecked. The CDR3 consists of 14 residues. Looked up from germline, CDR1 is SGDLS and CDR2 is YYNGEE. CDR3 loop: CASSDGHSTTEAFF.

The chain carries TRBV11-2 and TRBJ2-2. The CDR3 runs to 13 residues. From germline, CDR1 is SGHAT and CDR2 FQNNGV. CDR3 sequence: CASSLVSAGELFF.

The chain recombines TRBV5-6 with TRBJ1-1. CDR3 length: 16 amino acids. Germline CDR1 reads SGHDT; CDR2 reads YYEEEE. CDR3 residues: CASSLRFAYMNTEAFF.

The CDR3 region is CSASRSMNTEAFF. The gene calls are TRBV20-1 and TRBJ1-1. There are 13 residues in the CDR3. Germline V gene lookup returns CDR1 DFQATT and CDR2 SNEGSKA (reference sequence).

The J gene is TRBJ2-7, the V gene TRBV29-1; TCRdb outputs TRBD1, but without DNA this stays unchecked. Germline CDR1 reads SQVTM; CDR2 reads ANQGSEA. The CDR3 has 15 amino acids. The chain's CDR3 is CSVEWNRADSYEQYF.

CDR3 residues: CASSPRAGAGGQFF. V is TRBV7-3 and J is TRBJ2-1; with no DNA, the TCRdb D assignment of TRBD1 cannot be verified. Germline V lookup: CDR1 SGHTA, CDR2 FQGTGA. This CDR3 has 14 amino acids.